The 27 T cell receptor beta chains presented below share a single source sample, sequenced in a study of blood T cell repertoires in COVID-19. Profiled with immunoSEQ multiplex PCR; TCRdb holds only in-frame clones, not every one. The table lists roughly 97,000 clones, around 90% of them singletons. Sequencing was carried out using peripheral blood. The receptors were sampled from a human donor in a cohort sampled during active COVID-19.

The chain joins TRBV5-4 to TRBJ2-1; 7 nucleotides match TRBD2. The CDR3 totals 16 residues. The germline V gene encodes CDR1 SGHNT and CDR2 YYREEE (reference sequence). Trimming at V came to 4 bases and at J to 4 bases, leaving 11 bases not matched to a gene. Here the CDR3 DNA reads TGTGCCAGCAGCCTTGGATGGGCTAGCGGATACAATGAGCAGTTCTTC. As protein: CASSLGWASGYNEQFF.

The CDR3 DNA sequence: TGTGCCAGCAGTTTTCTAGGAATCACAGATACGCAGTATTTT. Translated, it gives CASSFLGITDTQYF. The V and J genes are TRBV27 and TRBJ2-3; D gene uncertain. Germline V gene data show CDR1 as MNHEY and CDR2 as SMNVEV (reference sequence). There are 14 residues in the CDR3. Trimming took off 3 bases at V and 2 bases at J, with 9 bases between the two ends.

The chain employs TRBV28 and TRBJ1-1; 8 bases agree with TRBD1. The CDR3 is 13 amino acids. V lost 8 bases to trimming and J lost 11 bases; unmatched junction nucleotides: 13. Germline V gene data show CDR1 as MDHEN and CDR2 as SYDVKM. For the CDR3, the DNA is TGTGCCAGCTCGGGGACAGGACTCAGGGGGGCTTTCTTT. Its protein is CASSGTGLRGAFF. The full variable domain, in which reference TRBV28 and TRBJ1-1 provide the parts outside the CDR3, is DVKVTQSSRYLVKRTGEKVFLECVQDMDHENMFWYRQDPGLGLRLIYFSYDVKMKEKGDIPEGYSVSREKKERFSLILESASTNQTSMYLCASSGTGLRGAFFGQGTRLTVV.

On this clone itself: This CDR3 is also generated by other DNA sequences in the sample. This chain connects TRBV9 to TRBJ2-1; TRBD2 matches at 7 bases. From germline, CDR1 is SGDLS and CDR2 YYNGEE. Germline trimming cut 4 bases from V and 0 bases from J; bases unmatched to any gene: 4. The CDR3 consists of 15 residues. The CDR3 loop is CASSQGGGSYNEQFF. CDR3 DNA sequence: TGTGCCAGCAGCCAAGGCGGGGGCTCCTACAATGAGCAGTTCTTC.

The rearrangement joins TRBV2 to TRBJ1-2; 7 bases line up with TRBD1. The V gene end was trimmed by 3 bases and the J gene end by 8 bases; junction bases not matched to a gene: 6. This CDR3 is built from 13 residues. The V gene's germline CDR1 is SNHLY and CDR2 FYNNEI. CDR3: CASSETGSLGYTF. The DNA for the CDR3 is TGTGCCAGCAGTGAGACAGGGTCTCTCGGCTACACCTTC.

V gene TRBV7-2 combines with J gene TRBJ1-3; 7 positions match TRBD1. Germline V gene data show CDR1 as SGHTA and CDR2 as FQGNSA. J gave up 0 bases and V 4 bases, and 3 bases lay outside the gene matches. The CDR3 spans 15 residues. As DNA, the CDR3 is TGTGCCAGCAGCTCGCGGACAGGCTCTGGAAACACCATATATTTT. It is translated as CASSSRTGSGNTIYF.

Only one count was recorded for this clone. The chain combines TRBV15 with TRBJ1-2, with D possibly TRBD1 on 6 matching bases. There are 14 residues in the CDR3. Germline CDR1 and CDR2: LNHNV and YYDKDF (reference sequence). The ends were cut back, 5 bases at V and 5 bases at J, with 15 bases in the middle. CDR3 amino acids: CATSRTGFAYGYTF. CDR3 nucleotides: TGTGCCACCAGCCGAACAGGGTTTGCGTATGGCTACACCTTC. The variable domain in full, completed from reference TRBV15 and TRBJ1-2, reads DAMVIQNPRYQVTQFGKPVTLSCSQTLNHNVMYWYQQKSSQAPKLLFHYYDKDFNNEADTPDNFQSRRPNTSFCFLDIRSPGLGDTAMYLCATSRTGFAYGYTFGSGTRLTVV.

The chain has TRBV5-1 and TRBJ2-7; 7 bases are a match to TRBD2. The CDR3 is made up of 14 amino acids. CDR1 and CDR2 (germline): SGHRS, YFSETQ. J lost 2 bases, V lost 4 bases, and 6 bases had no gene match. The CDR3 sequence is CASSKSGIAYEQYF. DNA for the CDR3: TGCGCCAGCAGCAAAAGCGGGATAGCCTACGAGCAGTACTTC.

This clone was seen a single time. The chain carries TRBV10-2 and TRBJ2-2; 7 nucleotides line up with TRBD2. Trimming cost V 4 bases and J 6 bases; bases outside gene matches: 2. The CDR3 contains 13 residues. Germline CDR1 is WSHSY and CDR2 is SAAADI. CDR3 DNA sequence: TGCGCCAGCAGTGGGGGGAGGGCCGGGGAGCTGTTTTTT. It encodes CASSGGRAGELFF.

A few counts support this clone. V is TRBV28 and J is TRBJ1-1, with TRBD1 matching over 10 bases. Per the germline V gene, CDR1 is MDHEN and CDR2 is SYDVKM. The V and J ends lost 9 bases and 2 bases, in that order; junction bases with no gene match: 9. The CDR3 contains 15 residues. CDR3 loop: CASRTGGTSNTEAFF. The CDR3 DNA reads TGTGCCAGTAGGACAGGGGGAACTTCCAACACTGAAGCTTTCTTT.

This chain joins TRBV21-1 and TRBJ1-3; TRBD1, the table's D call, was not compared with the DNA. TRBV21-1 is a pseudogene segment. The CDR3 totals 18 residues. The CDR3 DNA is TGTGCCAGCAGCAAGCAAGATGAAGTTGGGACAGCTGGAAACACCATATATTTT. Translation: CASSKQDEVGTAGNTIYF.

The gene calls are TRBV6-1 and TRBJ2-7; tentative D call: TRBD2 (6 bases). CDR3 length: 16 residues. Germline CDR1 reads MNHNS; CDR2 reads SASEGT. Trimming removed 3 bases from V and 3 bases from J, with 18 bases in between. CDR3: CASSDPSSAFYYEQYF. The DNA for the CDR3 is TGTGCCAGCAGTGATCCGTCTAGCGCTTTTTACTACGAGCAGTACTTC.

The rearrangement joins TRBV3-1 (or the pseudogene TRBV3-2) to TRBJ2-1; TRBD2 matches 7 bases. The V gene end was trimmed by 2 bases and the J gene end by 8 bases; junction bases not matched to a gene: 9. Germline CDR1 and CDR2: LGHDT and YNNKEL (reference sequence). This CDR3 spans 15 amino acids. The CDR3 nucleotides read TGTGCCAGCAGCCAATTGAAGGCGGGAGAGGATGAGCAGTTCTTC. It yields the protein CASSQLKAGEDEQFF.

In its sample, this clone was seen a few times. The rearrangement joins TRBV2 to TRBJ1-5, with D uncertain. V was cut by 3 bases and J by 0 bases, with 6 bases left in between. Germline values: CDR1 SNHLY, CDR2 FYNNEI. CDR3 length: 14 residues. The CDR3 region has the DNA TGTGCCAGCAGTGAGGTCTATAGCAATCAGCCCCAGCATTTT. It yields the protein CASSEVYSNQPQHF.

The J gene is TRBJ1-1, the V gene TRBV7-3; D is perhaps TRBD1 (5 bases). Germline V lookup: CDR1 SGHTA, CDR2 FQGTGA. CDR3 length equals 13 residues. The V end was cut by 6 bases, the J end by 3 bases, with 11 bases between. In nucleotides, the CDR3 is TGTGCCAGCAGAGACCCAGGGTACACTGAAGCTTTCTTT. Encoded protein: CASRDPGYTEAFF.

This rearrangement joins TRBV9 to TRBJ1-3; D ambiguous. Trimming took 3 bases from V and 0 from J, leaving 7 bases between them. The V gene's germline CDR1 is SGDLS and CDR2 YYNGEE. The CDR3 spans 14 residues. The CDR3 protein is CASSAENSGNTIYF. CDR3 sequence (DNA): TGTGCCAGCAGCGCCGAGAACTCTGGAAACACCATATATTTT.

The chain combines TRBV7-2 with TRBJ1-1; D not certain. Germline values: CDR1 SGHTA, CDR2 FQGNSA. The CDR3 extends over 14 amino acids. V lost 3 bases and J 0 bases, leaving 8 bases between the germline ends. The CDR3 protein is CASSLNHMNTEAFF. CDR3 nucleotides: TGTGCCAGCAGCTTGAACCACATGAACACTGAAGCTTTCTTT.

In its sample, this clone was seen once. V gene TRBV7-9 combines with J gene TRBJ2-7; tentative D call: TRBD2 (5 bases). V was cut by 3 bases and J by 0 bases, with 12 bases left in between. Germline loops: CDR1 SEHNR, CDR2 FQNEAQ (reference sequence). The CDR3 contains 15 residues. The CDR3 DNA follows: TGTGCCAGCAGCTTTAACGTGGGGAGCTCCTACGAGCAGTACTTC. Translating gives CASSFNVGSSYEQYF. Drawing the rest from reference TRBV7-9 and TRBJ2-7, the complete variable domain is DTGVSQNPRHKITKRGQNVTFRCDPISEHNRLYWYRQTLGQGPEFLTYFQNEAQLEKSRLLSDRFSAERPKGSFSTLEIQRTEQGDSAMYLCASSFNVGSSYEQYFGPGTRLTVT.

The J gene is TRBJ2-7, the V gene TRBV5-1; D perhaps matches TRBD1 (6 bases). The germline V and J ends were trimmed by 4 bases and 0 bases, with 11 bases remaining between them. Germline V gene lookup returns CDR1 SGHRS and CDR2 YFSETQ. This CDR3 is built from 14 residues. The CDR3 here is CASSRGSSSYEQYF. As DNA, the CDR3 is TGCGCCAGCAGCAGGGGGTCAAGCTCCTACGAGCAGTACTTC.

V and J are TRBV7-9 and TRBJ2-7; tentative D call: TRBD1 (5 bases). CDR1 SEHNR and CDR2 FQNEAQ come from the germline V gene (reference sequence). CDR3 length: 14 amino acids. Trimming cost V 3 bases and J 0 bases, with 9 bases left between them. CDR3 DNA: TGTGCCAGCAGCTTTGACAGCCACTCCTACGAGCAGTACTTC. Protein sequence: CASSFDSHSYEQYF. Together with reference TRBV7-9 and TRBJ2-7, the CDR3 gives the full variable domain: DTGVSQNPRHKITKRGQNVTFRCDPISEHNRLYWYRQTLGQGPEFLTYFQNEAQLEKSRLLSDRFSAERPKGSFSTLEIQRTEQGDSAMYLCASSFDSHSYEQYFGPGTRLTVT.

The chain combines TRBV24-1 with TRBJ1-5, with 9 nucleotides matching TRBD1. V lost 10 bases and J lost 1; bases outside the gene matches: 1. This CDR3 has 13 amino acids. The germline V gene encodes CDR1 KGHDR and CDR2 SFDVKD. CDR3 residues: CATTGGSNQPQHF. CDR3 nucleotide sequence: TGTGCCACGACAGGGGGGAGCAATCAGCCCCAGCATTTT.

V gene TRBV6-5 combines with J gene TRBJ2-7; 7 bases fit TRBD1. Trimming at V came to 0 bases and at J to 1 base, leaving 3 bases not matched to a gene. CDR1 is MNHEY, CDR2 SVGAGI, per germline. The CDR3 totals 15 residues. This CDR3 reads CASSYSGQHSYEQYF. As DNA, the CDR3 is TGTGCCAGCAGTTACTCGGGACAGCATTCCTACGAGCAGTACTTC.

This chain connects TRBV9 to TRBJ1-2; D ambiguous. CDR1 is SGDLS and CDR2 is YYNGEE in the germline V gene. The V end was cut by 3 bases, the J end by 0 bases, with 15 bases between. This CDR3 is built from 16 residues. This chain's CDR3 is CASSESGESANYGYTF. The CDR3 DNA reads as TGTGCCAGCAGCGAAAGTGGGGAGAGTGCTAACTATGGCTACACCTTC. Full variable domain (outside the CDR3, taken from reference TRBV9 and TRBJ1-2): DSGVTQTPKHLITATGQRVTLRCSPRSGDLSVYWYQQSLDQGLQFLIQYYNGEERAKGNILERFSAQQFPDLHSELNLSSLELGDSALYFCASSESGESANYGYTFGSGTRLTVV.

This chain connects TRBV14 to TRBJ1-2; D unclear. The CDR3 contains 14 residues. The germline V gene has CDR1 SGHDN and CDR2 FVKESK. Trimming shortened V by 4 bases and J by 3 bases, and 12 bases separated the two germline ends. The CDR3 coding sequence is TGTGCCAGCAGCCCGCGGAGATCGGACTATGGCTACACCTTC. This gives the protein CASSPRRSDYGYTF.

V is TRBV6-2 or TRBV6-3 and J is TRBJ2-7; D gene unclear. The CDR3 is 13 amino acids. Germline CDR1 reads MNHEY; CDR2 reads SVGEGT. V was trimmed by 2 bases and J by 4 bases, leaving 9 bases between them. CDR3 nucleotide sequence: TGTGCCAGCAGTTACACCGTTCGGTACGAGCAGTACTTC. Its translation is CASSYTVRYEQYF.

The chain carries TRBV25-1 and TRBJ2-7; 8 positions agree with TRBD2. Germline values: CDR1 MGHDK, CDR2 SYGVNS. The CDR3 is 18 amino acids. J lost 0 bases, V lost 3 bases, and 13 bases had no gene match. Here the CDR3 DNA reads TGTGCCAGCAGTGAGGACGGGACTAGTAGGGGTAGCTCCTACGAGCAGTACTTC. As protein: CASSEDGTSRGSSYEQYF.

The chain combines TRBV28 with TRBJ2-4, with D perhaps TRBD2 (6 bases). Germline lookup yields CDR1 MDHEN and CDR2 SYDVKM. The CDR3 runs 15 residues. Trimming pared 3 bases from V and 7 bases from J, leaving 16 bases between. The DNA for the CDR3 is TGTGCCAGCAGTTTCGGGGAGGTAGCCATCAACATTCAGTACTTC. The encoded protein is CASSFGEVAINIQYF.